Below, 14 T cell receptor beta chains from the same sample are listed, as sequenced in a study of CD8+ T cells in alopecia areata (dated by TCRdb to 2017 to 2018). The library was obtained by the immunoSEQ multiplex PCR assay. RNA was extracted from all samples and reverse transcribed into cDNA, which served as template for TCR sequencing. TCRdb's version of the immuneACCESS table is confined to in-frame rearrangements and falls short of the full clone set. An unresolved V gene accounts for under half of the shortfall where checked; the remainder is of unknown origin. The sample data list 150,000 to 200,000 clones, and 50% to 60% of these were observed just once. Roughly 14% of the sample belongs to the ten largest clones. The time point label for this specimen denotes: baseline before oral tofacitinib. Sequenced material: CD4+ T cells sorted from blood, taken at week 0. Receptors were obtained from a human donor with alopecia areata.

The CDR3 loop is CASSVRSRGSTDTQYF. DNA of the CDR3: TGTGCCAGCAGCGTAAGGTCGCGGGGGTCCACAGATACGCAGTATTTT. The rearrangement uses TRBV9 and TRBJ2-3; 7 bases line up with TRBD2. Germline lookup yields CDR1 SGDLS and CDR2 YYNGEE. The CDR3 is 16 amino acids. Losses at the gene ends were 1 base for V and 2 bases for J; bases not matched to a gene: 7.

Only a few counts were recorded for this clone. This chain joins TRBV18 and TRBJ1-5, with D possibly matching TRBD1 (6 bases). Germline V gives CDR1 KGHSH, CDR2 LQKENI. V was trimmed by 0 bases and J by 9 bases, leaving 9 bases between them. CDR3 length equals 13 residues. CDR3 in DNA: TGTGCCAGCTCACCACCGGAAGGGGGGCCCCAGCATTTT. Protein: CASSPPEGGPQHF.

The chain uses TRBV30 and TRBJ2-7, with no clear D. Germline V gives CDR1 GTSNPN, CDR2 SVGIG (reference sequence). The V and J ends lost 0 bases and 3 bases respectively, with 6 bases between them. This CDR3 has 12 amino acids. CDR3: CAWSVDVYEQYF. The CDR3 coding sequence is TGTGCCTGGAGTGTGGACGTCTACGAGCAGTACTTC.

This clone was detected only a few times. The chain carries TRBV7-2 and TRBJ1-1, with TRBD1 matching 8 bases. Trimming at V came to 5 bases and at J to 4 bases, leaving 6 bases not matched to a gene. The CDR3 is 14 amino acids. Germline V gene sequence: CDR1 SGHTA, CDR2 FQGNSA. CDR3 DNA sequence: TGTGCCAGCAGCACCAGGACAGGGATCACTGAAGCTTTCTTT. This gives the protein CASSTRTGITEAFF.

This sequence joins TRBV7-9 and TRBJ1-4; D is unclear. Germline CDR1 is SEHNR and CDR2 is FQNEAQ (reference sequence). This CDR3 is 15 amino acids long. The germline V and J ends were trimmed by 4 bases and 8 bases, with 17 bases remaining between them. The CDR3 sequence: CASSSYDLGREKLFF. The CDR3 DNA reads as TGTGCCAGCAGCTCATATGACCTGGGTCGGGAAAAACTGTTTTTT.

This clone occurred once. V is TRBV30 and J is TRBJ1-1; D is uncertain. Germline CDR1 is GTSNPN and CDR2 is SVGIG (reference sequence). V was cut by 0 bases and J by 0 bases, with 8 bases left in between. The CDR3 has 14 amino acids. This chain's CDR3 is CAWSVAELNTEAFF. In DNA, the CDR3 is TGTGCCTGGAGTGTAGCAGAATTGAACACTGAAGCTTTCTTT.

This rearrangement joins TRBV10-3 to TRBJ2-5, with unresolved D. The V end was cut by 6 bases, the J end by 0 bases, with 11 bases between. This CDR3 comprises 14 residues. The germline V gene has CDR1 ENHRY and CDR2 SYGVKD. The DNA for the CDR3 is TGTGCCATCAGACCCGGACGGGACCAAGAGACCCAGTACTTC. Residues: CAIRPGRDQETQYF.

The V gene is TRBV6-6, the J gene TRBJ2-5, with D possibly being TRBD2 (5 bases). This CDR3 is 16 amino acids long. V lost 3 bases and J lost 1, with 15 bases in between. Germline V gene data show CDR1 as MNHNY and CDR2 as SVGAGI (reference sequence). The CDR3 nucleotides read TGTGCCAGCAGTTATAAGCCCCGGGCGGGCCAAGAGACCCAGTACTTC. The encoded protein is CASSYKPRAGQETQYF.

This clone was counted between two and nine times. The chain uses TRBV19 and TRBJ2-3; no reliable D call. The length of the CDR3 is 13 residues. Per the germline V gene, CDR1 is LNHDA and CDR2 is SQIVND (reference sequence). The V end was cut by 5 bases, the J end by 1 base, with 7 bases between. The CDR3 spells CASSPRGTDTQYF. The CDR3 DNA sequence: TGTGCCAGTAGTCCACGAGGCACAGATACGCAGTATTTT. Based on the CDR3 plus reference TRBV19 and TRBJ2-3, the full variable domain is DGGITQSPKYLFRKEGQNVTLSCEQNLNHDAMYWYRQDPGQGLRLIYYSQIVNDFQKGDIAEGYSVSREKKESFPLTVTSAQKNPTAFYLCASSPRGTDTQYFGPGTRLTVL.

V gene TRBV29-1 combines with J gene TRBJ2-3, with a possible D match to TRBD2 (7 bases). V lost 8 bases and J lost 1, with 13 bases in between. In germline, CDR1 is SQVTM, CDR2 ANQGSEA. CDR3 length: 13 amino acids. CDR3 residues: CSLRGGGTDTQYF. CDR3 sequence (DNA): TGCAGCCTCCGCGGGGGCGGCACAGATACGCAGTATTTT.

The chain links TRBV19 to TRBJ1-5; TRBD1 matches 7 bases. Trimming removed 7 bases from V and 6 bases from J; junction bases left unmatched: 12. The CDR3 runs 15 residues. In germline, CDR1 is LNHDA, CDR2 SQIVND (reference sequence). CDR3 sequence reads: CASMGQFGLGQPQHF. The CDR3 DNA sequence: TGTGCCAGTATGGGACAGTTCGGCTTAGGTCAGCCCCAGCATTTT.

The chain carries TRBV6-1 and TRBJ2-3, with D perhaps given as TRBD1 or TRBD2 (5 bases each). Germline assignment: CDR1 MNHNS and CDR2 SASEGT. CDR3 length equals 15 residues. The V end lost 5 bases, the J end lost 2 bases, and 14 bases lay between the germline ends. CDR3 region: CASSFLRDHTDTQYF. The DNA of the CDR3 is TGTGCCAGCAGTTTCCTCCGGGACCACACAGATACGCAGTATTTT.

The V call is TRBV4-1, the J call TRBJ2-5, with D hard to call. CDR1 MGHRA and CDR2 YSYEKL come from the germline V gene. The CDR3 consists of 13 residues. The ends were cut back, 3 bases at V and 1 base at J, with 6 bases in the middle. CDR3 coding DNA: TGCGCCAGCAGCCACCCATTCCAAGAGACCCAGTACTTC. Protein: CASSHPFQETQYF.

In its sample, this clone was seen a few times. This chain links TRBV15 with TRBJ2-7, with D perhaps matching TRBD1 (6 bases). V dropped 3 bases and J dropped 5 bases, with 11 bases sitting between them. This CDR3 contains 13 residues. Germline V gene lookup returns CDR1 LNHNV and CDR2 YYDKDF (reference sequence). In DNA, the CDR3 is TGTGCCACCAGCAGGGGCAAGGGGGACGAGCAGTACTTC. It specifies CATSRGKGDEQYF. The full variable domain, with the rest looked up from reference TRBV15 and TRBJ2-7, is DAMVIQNPRYQVTQFGKPVTLSCSQTLNHNVMYWYQQKSSQAPKLLFHYYDKDFNNEADTPDNFQSRRPNTSFCFLDIRSPGLGDTAMYLCATSRGKGDEQYFGPGTRLTVT.